These 5 T cell receptor beta chains were all obtained from the same sample, sequenced in a study of cytomegalovirus exposure and HLA in healthy donors. The PCR had 60 Vbeta and 13 Jbeta primers. Clones were read by immunoSEQ multiplex PCR, and TCRdb kept only the in-frame ones, dropping some. The sample lists 150,000 or so clones; 70% to 90% were seen once. Sequencing was carried out using PBMCs. The receptors shown here come from a woman aged 18-30 years in good health and CMV-seronegative.

The CDR3 reads CSVFGAPSGNGYTF. The CDR3 DNA follows: TGCAGCGTTTTTGGGGCCCCCAGCGGGAATGGCTACACCTTC. The V call is TRBV29-1, the J call TRBJ1-2; tentatively, D is TRBD1 (5 bases). V was trimmed by 5 bases and J by 6 bases, leaving 19 bases between them. The CDR3 spans 14 residues. CDR1 and CDR2 from the germline V gene are SQVTM and ANQGSEA.

The chain carries TRBV30 and TRBJ2-7, with TRBD2 identical over 11 bases. Germline V gene sequence: CDR1 GTSNPN, CDR2 SVGIG (reference sequence). This CDR3 is 17 amino acids long. J gave up 9 bases and V 1 base, and 17 bases lay outside the gene matches. The CDR3 reads CAWSAPPLAGGPGGQYF. The CDR3 nucleotides are TGTGCCTGGAGTGCTCCCCCCCTAGCGGGAGGCCCTGGGGGGCAGTACTTC. The complete variable domain, with remaining parts taken from reference TRBV30 and TRBJ2-7, reads SQTIHQWPATLVQPVGSPLSLECTVEGTSNPNLYWYRQAAGRGLQLLFYSVGIGQISSEVPQNLSASRPQDRQFILSSKKLLLSDSGFYLCAWSAPPLAGGPGGQYFGPGTRLTVT.

The rearrangement joins TRBV10-3 to TRBJ2-3; 9 bases are a match to TRBD2. Germline loops: CDR1 ENHRY, CDR2 SYGVKD. CDR3 length equals 15 residues. The V and J ends lost 7 bases and 0 bases, in that order; junction bases with no gene match: 5. The CDR3 nucleotides are TGTGCCATCAAGCCCAGCGGGAGGAGCACAGATACGCAGTATTTT. Encoded protein: CAIKPSGRSTDTQYF.

The V call is TRBV14, the J call TRBJ2-1; no clear D. CDR1 is SGHDN, CDR2 FVKESK, per germline. Trimming shortened V by 4 bases and J by 8 bases, and 9 bases separated the two germline ends. The CDR3 consists of 12 residues. CDR3 sequence reads: CASSRRYDEQFF. Written as DNA, the CDR3 is TGTGCCAGCAGCCGCCGGTATGATGAGCAGTTCTTC. Full variable domain (rest looked up from reference TRBV14 and TRBJ2-1): EAGVTQFPSHSVIEKGQTVTLRCDPISGHDNLYWYRRVMGKEIKFLLHFVKESKQDESGMPNNRFLAERTGGTYSTLKVQPAELEDSGVYFCASSRRYDEQFFGPGTRLTVL.

The chain joins TRBV28 to TRBJ2-2; D perhaps matches TRBD2 (7 bases). Trimming pared 4 bases from V and 7 bases from J, leaving 13 bases between. Germline V gives CDR1 MDHEN, CDR2 SYDVKM. This CDR3 is 14 amino acids long. CDR3 sequence (DNA): TGTGCCAGCAGTTCCGGGGGGCCGGACGGGGAGCTGTTTTTT. Its translation is CASSSGGPDGELFF.